These T cell receptor beta chains were read from a single sample in a study of blood T cell repertoires in COVID-19. The table came from immunoSEQ multiplex PCR; TCRdb's copy has only in-frame clones and leaves some out. Here the sample spans 250,000 to 300,000 clones, about nine tenths being singletons. Input material: PBMCs or T cells enriched from blood (not recorded which). The receptors come from an older woman who had recovered from COVID-19. Each CDR3 is given with its conserved first and last residue. Each record gives: D gene, V gene, CDR3 protein. A D gene is named only where the DNA matches it firmly.

d_call: NA
v_call: TRBV7-5
cdr3_aa: CARSLLLAGVNTGELFF

d_call: TRBD1
v_call: TRBV3-1/TRBV3-2
cdr3_aa: CASSQDLGTGGYEQYF

d_call: NA
v_call: TRBV18
cdr3_aa: CASSPSEVAYGYTF

d_call: NA
v_call: TRBV4-1
cdr3_aa: CASSQVGGYEQYF

d_call: TRBD2
v_call: TRBV30
cdr3_aa: CAWRQGTSTQETQYF

d_call: TRBD2
v_call: TRBV9
cdr3_aa: CASSVGAGDEQFF

d_call: NA
v_call: TRBV19
cdr3_aa: CASSMGEGEVQPQHF

d_call: NA
v_call: TRBV7-6
cdr3_aa: CASSYANFPNYGYTF

d_call: TRBD1
v_call: TRBV2
cdr3_aa: CASSEGRGHGYTF

d_call: NA
v_call: TRBV19
cdr3_aa: CASSALRDQPQHF

d_call: NA
v_call: TRBV3-1/TRBV3-2
cdr3_aa: CASSQDPGPYSNQPQHF

d_call: TRBD1
v_call: TRBV5-1
cdr3_aa: CASSQGQGIGYEQYF

d_call: TRBD2
v_call: TRBV12-3/TRBV12-4
cdr3_aa: CASSGGPGNEQFF

d_call: NA
v_call: TRBV24-1
cdr3_aa: CATSPSPTYNEQFF

d_call: NA
v_call: TRBV7-8
cdr3_aa: CASSVQGRTVNEQYF

d_call: NA
v_call: TRBV2
cdr3_aa: CASSGEHSSNQPQHF

d_call: TRBD1
v_call: TRBV28
cdr3_aa: CASNRGTGIDEQYF

d_call: TRBD2
v_call: TRBV9
cdr3_aa: CASSVEGSGGGDNEQFF

d_call: TRBD1
v_call: TRBV28
cdr3_aa: CATTGTYGYTF

d_call: TRBD1
v_call: TRBV18
cdr3_aa: CASSPAGTGGHEQYF

d_call: NA
v_call: TRBV15
cdr3_aa: CATSRDQGYEQFF

d_call: NA
v_call: TRBV5-1
cdr3_aa: CASSLVLSENTEAFF

d_call: NA
v_call: TRBV11-2
cdr3_aa: CASSLGSVQETQYF

d_call: TRBD1
v_call: TRBV4-1
cdr3_aa: CASSQGGTGSFRGYTF

d_call: NA
v_call: TRBV24-1
cdr3_aa: CATSDSQNQPQHF

d_call: NA
v_call: TRBV4-1
cdr3_aa: CASSLPPAGETQYF

d_call: TRBD1
v_call: TRBV5-4
cdr3_aa: CASSFRDRVSEAFF

d_call: TRBD2
v_call: TRBV28
cdr3_aa: CASWTSGGPSTDTQYF

d_call: TRBD2
v_call: TRBV4-1
cdr3_aa: CASSQELADSTDTQYF

d_call: NA
v_call: TRBV5-1
cdr3_aa: CASSLHPGFGEKLFF

d_call: TRBD2
v_call: TRBV5-1
cdr3_aa: CASSITSGGAGEQYF